This T cell receptor (beta chain) was captured by sequencing in a study of T-cell reconstitution after alpha-beta-depleted transplantation in children. This clonotype was seen a few times. The library targeted TCRbeta and was prepared with unique molecular identifiers. TCRdb re-analysed the PCR reads in MiXCR, keeping a single row per CDR3 protein. The table lists fewer than 550,000 distinct CDR3 sequences, about an eighth of them singletons. J gave up 0 bases and V 3 bases, and 8 bases lay outside the gene matches. Germline values: CDR1 DFQATT, CDR2 SNEGSKA (reference sequence). The CDR3 has 16 residues.

The receptor's source is a female patient between 2 and 15 years old who had a stem cell transplant for aplastic anemia, so the T cells may come from the graft donor. The chain carries TRBV20-1 and TRBJ2-1, with 7 bases fitting TRBD2. The sample was PBMCs, mostly from graft donor cells, taken 180 days after TCRalphabeta/CD19-depleted stem cell transplant. The CDR3, as DNA: TGCAGTGCTAGGAAGCGGGAACCCAGCTCCTACAATGAGCAGTTCTTC. It translates to CSARKREPSSYNEQFF.